The next 18 T cell receptor beta chains were all read from a single sample in a study of memory CD4+ T cells and cytomegalovirus serostatus. The sort gate was single viable CD3+CD4+CD8-CD45RO+ cells for memory CD4+ T cells. TCRdb's table, derived via immunoSEQ multiplex PCR, lists solely in-frame clones and lacks some. This sample has 27,000 or so clones; about 80% occur once, and the top ten carry around 0.63%. Material: memory CD4+ T cells from blood. These receptors came from an adult in good health and CMV-seronegative.

The J gene is TRBJ1-1, the V gene TRBV11-2; D remains ambiguous. Germline CDR1 reads SGHAT; CDR2 reads FQNNGV. The CDR3 spans 16 residues. V was shortened by 3 bases and J by 1 base, with 15 bases between the two germline ends. The CDR3 is CASSFDLRVKNTEAFF. The CDR3 bases are TGTGCCAGCAGCTTCGATCTCCGGGTCAAGAACACTGAAGCTTTCTTT.

This sequence joins TRBV9 and TRBJ2-2; D unclear. V shed 0 bases and J shed 2 bases, with 8 bases lying between them. The CDR3 has 15 amino acids. Per the germline V gene, CDR1 is SGDLS and CDR2 is YYNGEE. The CDR3 protein is CASSVAGSNTGELFF. The DNA for the CDR3 is TGTGCCAGCAGCGTAGCCGGAAGCAACACCGGGGAGCTGTTTTTT.

The rearrangement joins TRBV7-9 to TRBJ2-2; 11 nucleotides line up with TRBD2. Per germline, CDR1 SEHNR and CDR2 FQNEAQ (reference sequence). J gave up 3 bases and V 6 bases, and 6 bases lay outside the gene matches. This CDR3 comprises 16 residues. CDR3 sequence reads: CASSPKLAGDTGELFF. CDR3 in DNA: TGTGCCAGCAGTCCTAAACTAGCGGGGGACACCGGGGAGCTGTTTTTT.

J is TRBJ2-7 and V is TRBV11-2, with D maybe TRBD2 (6 bases). This CDR3 region has 13 residues. CDR1 is SGHAT and CDR2 is FQNNGV in the germline V gene. V was pared by 3 bases and J by 1 base, with 7 bases between. The CDR3 bases are TGTGCCAGCAGCTTTGCGGGGTCCTACGAGCAGTACTTC. Its translation: CASSFAGSYEQYF.

This rearrangement joins TRBV5-1 to TRBJ2-3; D might be TRBD1 (6 bases). The CDR3 has 15 residues. CDR1 and CDR2 from the germline V gene are SGHRS and YFSETQ. The V end lost 0 bases, the J end lost 2 bases, and 10 bases lay between the germline ends. CDR3 residues: CASSLVQGPTDTQYF. CDR3 sequence (DNA): TGCGCCAGCAGCTTGGTGCAGGGGCCCACAGATACGCAGTATTTT.

The chain is built from TRBV6-1 and TRBJ2-1, with a weak D call TRBD1 (6 bases). V lost 4 bases to trimming and J lost 6 bases, with 13 bases between them. This CDR3 has 14 residues. The germline V gene has CDR1 MNHNS and CDR2 SASEGT. The CDR3 is CASSAYRAFNEQFF. In nucleotides, the CDR3 is TGTGCCAGCAGTGCCTACAGGGCTTTCAATGAGCAGTTCTTC.

The chain uses TRBV7-3 and TRBJ2-3; D ambiguous. Germline V gene data show CDR1 as SGHTA and CDR2 as FQGTGA. The CDR3 length is 15 residues. V dropped 5 bases and J dropped 2 bases, with 14 bases sitting between them. CDR3 amino acids: CASSPRGTHTDTQYF. The DNA of the CDR3 is TGTGCCAGCAGCCCCCGCGGAACCCACACAGATACGCAGTATTTT.

V is TRBV28 and J is TRBJ2-1; TRBD1 agrees at 7 bases. Germline V gives CDR1 MDHEN, CDR2 SYDVKM. V dropped 3 bases and J dropped 4; count of bases not matched to a gene: 6. The CDR3 length is 15 residues. CDR3 region: CASSLTGRKYNEQFF. DNA for the CDR3: TGTGCCAGCAGTTTGACAGGGCGAAAATACAATGAGCAGTTCTTC.

This clone was picked up a small number of times. V usage is TRBV19 and J usage is TRBJ1-5; tentative D call: TRBD1 (5 bases). This CDR3 region has 16 residues. V was cut by 5 bases and J by 4 bases, with 18 bases left in between. Germline V gene lookup returns CDR1 LNHDA and CDR2 SQIVND (reference sequence). This CDR3 reads CASSPSPGRGNQPQHF. The CDR3 nucleotides are TGTGCCAGTAGTCCCTCGCCGGGACGGGGGAATCAGCCCCAGCATTTT.

The chain has TRBV5-1 and TRBJ2-1, with TRBD2 matching over 7 bases. Germline V CDR1 and CDR2: SGHRS, YFSETQ. The J segment lost 10 bases and the V segment lost 4 bases, leaving 14 bases of the junction unmatched. The CDR3 is made up of 15 amino acids. The CDR3 loop is CASSTGLVDPGEQFF. The CDR3 DNA reads TGCGCCAGCAGCACCGGACTAGTTGATCCGGGGGAGCAGTTCTTC. Using reference TRBV5-1 and TRBJ2-1 for the parts outside the CDR3, the full variable domain is KAGVTQTPRYLIKTRGQQVTLSCSPISGHRSVSWYQQTPGQGLQFLFEYFSETQRNKGNFPGRFSGRQFSNSRSEMNVSTLELGDSALYLCASSTGLVDPGEQFFGPGTRLTVL.

This clone was counted between two and nine times. The chain joins TRBV5-8 to TRBJ2-6; TRBD1 matches 7 bases. The CDR3 spans 19 residues. CDR1 and CDR2 from the germline V gene are SGHTS and YDEGEE. Trimming cost V 1 base and J 1 base; bases outside gene matches: 11. The CDR3 DNA sequence: TGTGCCAGCAGCTTGTTCCTCGGGACAGCTATTTCTGGGGCCAACGTCCTGACTTTC. Residues: CASSLFLGTAISGANVLTF.

CDR3 amino acids: CASSGVAELTQYF. For the CDR3, the DNA is TGTGCCAGCAGTGGGGTAGCGGAGCTGACCCAGTACTTC. J is TRBJ2-5 and V is TRBV6-4, with D maybe TRBD2 (6 bases). This CDR3 region has 13 residues. Germline V lookup: CDR1 MRHNA, CDR2 SNTAGT. Trimming left V 4 bases short and J 7 bases short, with 13 bases between.

The chain joins TRBV5-6 to TRBJ2-7, with D hard to call. CDR3 size: 13 residues. V was shortened by 0 bases and J by 4 bases, with 8 bases between the two germline ends. Germline V gene data show CDR1 as SGHDT and CDR2 as YYEEEE. The CDR3 region has the DNA TGTGCCAGCAGCTTGGTGATCGGGTACGAGCAGTACTTC. Its translation: CASSLVIGYEQYF. Looking up the rest from reference TRBV5-6 and TRBJ2-7 gives the full variable domain: DAGVTQSPTHLIKTRGQQVTLRCSPKSGHDTVSWYQQALGQGPQFIFQYYEEEERQRGNFPDRFSGHQFPNYSSELNVNALLLGDSALYLCASSLVIGYEQYFGPGTRLTVT.

The chain links TRBV18 to TRBJ1-1; D is unresolved. Trimming removed 4 bases from V and 1 base from J, with 10 bases in between. The CDR3 totals 14 residues. From germline, CDR1 is KGHSH and CDR2 LQKENI. The CDR3: CASSLEPGNTEAFF. The CDR3 DNA follows: TGTGCCAGCTCACTCGAACCAGGGAACACTGAAGCTTTCTTT.

This clone has a single count. This sequence joins TRBV7-2 and TRBJ2-6; D not resolved. This CDR3 is 15 amino acids long. CDR1 SGHTA and CDR2 FQGNSA come from the germline V gene. V was pared by 4 bases and J by 2 bases, with 9 bases between. CDR3 nucleotides: TGTGCCAGCAGCTCCGCCGCGGCTGGGGCCAACGTCCTGACTTTC. Translated: CASSSAAAGANVLTF.

The V call is TRBV27, the J call TRBJ1-5, with TRBD1 matching 12 bases. Germline CDR1 MNHEY, CDR2 SMNVEV (reference sequence). This CDR3 contains 17 residues. J lost 2 bases, V lost 4 bases, and 6 bases had no gene match. The CDR3 sequence is CASSSGTGGWGNQPQHF. The CDR3, as DNA: TGTGCCAGCAGTTCCGGGACAGGGGGCTGGGGCAATCAGCCCCAGCATTTT.

This clone was seen a handful of times. The rearrangement links TRBV10-3 to TRBJ1-6; D perhaps matches TRBD1 (5 bases). The V and J ends lost 0 bases and 10 bases respectively, with 13 bases between them. The CDR3 covers 15 residues. Per the germline V gene, CDR1 is ENHRY and CDR2 is SYGVKD. For the CDR3, the DNA is TGTGCCATCAGTGAGTCAGCGGGGGAGGGCTCACCCCTCCACTTT. It yields the protein CAISESAGEGSPLHF.

This rearrangement joins TRBV5-1 to TRBJ2-2; 10 bases map to TRBD2. J lost 5 bases, V lost 0 bases, and 13 bases had no gene match. The CDR3 sequence is 19 residues long. Germline V lookup: CDR1 SGHRS, CDR2 YFSETQ. CDR3 coding DNA: TGCGCCAGCAGCTTGGATCCCGCAAATAGCGGGGGGTTAACCGGGGAGCTGTTTTTT. Translated, it gives CASSLDPANSGGLTGELFF.